This T cell receptor beta chain was documented in a study of blood T cell repertoires in COVID-19. Generated by immunoSEQ multiplex PCR, the TCRdb table keeps only in-frame clones and is missing some. The sample shows about 330,000 clones, 88% of them seen only once. This clone has a single count. Germline CDR1 KGHSH, CDR2 LQKENI. Trimming stripped 6 bases from V and 6 bases from J, with 14 bases between. The CDR3 consists of 13 residues. This chain connects TRBV18 to TRBJ1-1; D is undetermined. The TCR sequence derives from a woman aged 45-65 years with active or convalescent COVID-19. The sample comprised peripheral blood. The DNA for the CDR3 is TGTGCCAGCTCCCCCTCGGGTCGGGCTGAAGCTTTCTTT. This encodes CASSPSGRAEAFF.